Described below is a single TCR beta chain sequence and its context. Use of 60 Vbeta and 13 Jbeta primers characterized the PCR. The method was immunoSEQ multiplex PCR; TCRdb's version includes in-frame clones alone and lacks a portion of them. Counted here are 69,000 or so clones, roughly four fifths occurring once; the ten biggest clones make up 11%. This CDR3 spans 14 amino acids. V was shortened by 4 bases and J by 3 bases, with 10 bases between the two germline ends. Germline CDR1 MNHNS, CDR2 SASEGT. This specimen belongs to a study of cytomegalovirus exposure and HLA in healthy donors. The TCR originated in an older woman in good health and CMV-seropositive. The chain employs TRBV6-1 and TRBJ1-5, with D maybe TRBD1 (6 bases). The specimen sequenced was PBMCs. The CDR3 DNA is TGTGCCAGCAGTGCAAACAGGGTCAATCAGCCCCAGCATTTT. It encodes CASSANRVNQPQHF.